This T cell receptor (beta chain) is drawn from a study of T cells in localized non-small cell lung cancer. Whole-study results and caveats: The study found T cell clonality highest in uninvolved adjacent lung, above tumor. Only one tumor region went through sequencing, so heterogeneity may still be there. There were a median 57 of the top 100 tumor clones appearing in adjacent lung.

Neighboring lung without atypia was obtained no less than 2 cm from the tumor margin. In regard to this clone: Antigen unknown.

With V trimmed by 6 bases and J by 1 base, 4 bases remained unmatched. The V gene's germline CDR1 is SSHAT and CDR2 FNYEAQ (reference sequence). CDR3 size: 15 residues. The method was immunoSEQ multiplex PCR; TCRdb's version includes in-frame clones alone and lacks a portion of them. The sample contains 1,500 to 2,000 clones, 23% of which appear only once. This TCR was sampled from a female donor of 60 years or more with stage II lung adenocarcinoma. The input for sequencing was normal lung tissue next to the tumor, taken before any cancer treatment. The chain couples TRBV7-7 to TRBJ2-2; 8 positions match TRBD1. CDR3 in DNA: TGTGCCAGCAGACCAGGGGGCAGGAACACCGGGGAGCTGTTTTTT. Translation: CASRPGGRNTGELFF.